These 16 T cell receptor beta chains originate from one sample sequenced in a study of OX40 agonist ivuxolimab in advanced cancers. Repertoires were generated with immunoSEQ multiplex PCR, while TCRdb's copy carries only in-frame clones and drops some. This table holds about 49,000 clones, about 86% found once. The sequencing used CD4+ or CD8+ T cells sorted from blood, collected in a trial of the OX40 agonist ivuxolimab. The receptor set was obtained from an adult with an advanced solid tumor such as melanoma, head and neck, liver or kidney cancer.

A single count supports this clone. The chain has TRBV19 and TRBJ2-1, with D possibly being TRBD2 (6 bases). V lost 2 bases and J lost 7, with 15 bases in between. Germline-derived CDR1 and CDR2 are LNHDA and SQIVND (reference sequence). The CDR3 spans 15 residues. The DNA for the CDR3 is TGTGCCAGTAGTATAACACCAATTGGGACTAATGAGCAGTTCTTC. Translated, it gives CASSITPIGTNEQFF.

Only a few counts were recorded for this clone. The chain is built from TRBV30 and TRBJ2-3, with D perhaps matching TRBD1 or TRBD2 (5 bases each). V was shortened by 6 bases and J by 4 bases, with 17 bases between the two germline ends. This CDR3 has 14 amino acids. Germline loops: CDR1 GTSNPN, CDR2 SVGIG (reference sequence). The CDR3 sequence is CACGGHRGSDTQYF. CDR3 coding DNA: TGTGCCTGTGGAGGACATAGGGGTTCAGATACGCAGTATTTT.

The chain couples TRBV28 to TRBJ2-1, with TRBD1 as a possible D gene (6 bases). The CDR3 runs 17 residues. Trimming removed 6 bases from V and 0 bases from J, with 18 bases in between. Germline CDR1 is MDHEN and CDR2 is SYDVKM. The CDR3 nucleotides read TGTGCCAGCAGCCCGCCTGGGGGCCAGAGCTCCTACAATGAGCAGTTCTTC. This translates into CASSPPGGQSSYNEQFF.

The V and J genes are TRBV7-2 and TRBJ1-4; TRBD1 matches at 11 bases. J was trimmed by 6 bases and V by 1 base; bases with no gene match: 1. CDR1 is SGHTA and CDR2 is FQGNSA in the germline V gene. The length of the CDR3 is 15 residues. The CDR3 DNA reads TGTGCCAGCAGCTTAGAGGGACAGGGGGATGAAAAACTGTTTTTT. It encodes CASSLEGQGDEKLFF.

This chain uses TRBV28 with TRBJ2-3; D is possibly TRBD2 (6 bases). V shed 11 bases and J shed 1 base, with 19 bases lying between them. The CDR3 covers 15 residues. The germline V gene has CDR1 MDHEN and CDR2 SYDVKM. The CDR3: CASGGEDWGTDTQYF. CDR3 sequence (DNA): TGTGCCTCCGGGGGTGAGGACTGGGGCACAGATACGCAGTATTTT.

The gene calls are TRBV15 and TRBJ2-1, with 14 bases fitting TRBD2. This CDR3 spans 15 amino acids. Germline CDR1 reads LNHNV; CDR2 reads YYDKDF (reference sequence). V shed 11 bases and J 5 bases; nucleotides not matched to a gene: 8. DNA of the CDR3: TGTGCCGCTGGGACTAGCGGGAGTCCTCACAATGAGCAGTTCTTC. It yields the protein CAAGTSGSPHNEQFF.

Concerning this clone: The junction shows a germline mismatch at one end, possibly a read error. V and J are TRBV4-2 and TRBJ1-1, with D unclear. Germline assignment: CDR1 LGHNA and CDR2 YNFKEQ. CDR3 length equals 13 residues. CDR3 sequence: CASSQGREAEAFF. CDR3 sequence (DNA): TGTGCCAGCAGCCAAGGTCGAGAGGCTGAGGCTTTCTTT.

This clone appeared a single time. The chain carries TRBV30 and TRBJ2-7; possibly TRBD2 for D (5 bases). This CDR3 is 14 amino acids long. Germline CDR1 and CDR2: GTSNPN and SVGIG (reference sequence). Trimming cost V 0 bases and J 2 bases, with 11 bases left between them. CDR3 coding DNA: TGTGCCTGGAGTGTATCCGGGATAACCTACGAGCAGTACTTC. Translation gives CAWSVSGITYEQYF.

The rearrangement links TRBV5-4 to TRBJ2-1, with TRBD2 identical over 12 bases. Germline V gene lookup returns CDR1 SGHNT and CDR2 YYREEE (reference sequence). Trimming at V came to 6 bases and at J to 5 bases, leaving 15 bases not matched to a gene. The CDR3 extends over 18 amino acids. CDR3 amino acids: CASKWDGSRTSGNNEQFF. CDR3 DNA sequence: TGTGCCAGCAAGTGGGACGGAAGCAGGACTAGCGGGAACAATGAGCAGTTCTTC.

The J gene is TRBJ2-7, the V gene TRBV2, with TRBD1 matching over 7 bases. The CDR3 is 13 amino acids. Per the germline V gene, CDR1 is SNHLY and CDR2 is FYNNEI. The J segment lost 3 bases and the V segment lost 6 bases, leaving 5 bases of the junction unmatched. CDR3 nucleotide sequence: TGTGCCAGCAGGGGGGACAGATACTACGAGCAGTACTTC. As protein: CASRGDRYYEQYF.

V is TRBV20-1 and J is TRBJ1-2, with D uncertain. V lost 1 base and J 3 bases, leaving 3 bases between the germline ends. The CDR3 spans 11 residues. The V gene's germline CDR1 is DFQATT and CDR2 SNEGSKA (reference sequence). The DNA of the CDR3 is TGCAGTGCTAGAGGGCACTATGGCTACACCTTC. Translated, it gives CSARGHYGYTF.

This clone was picked up a small number of times. This chain joins TRBV27 and TRBJ1-5; weak D call: TRBD1 (5 bases). V lost 0 bases to trimming and J lost 9 bases, with 12 bases between them. The CDR3 is 14 residues long. Germline V lookup: CDR1 MNHEY, CDR2 SMNVEV (reference sequence). The CDR3 is CASSLSTASGPQHF. The CDR3 coding sequence is TGTGCCAGCAGTTTATCGACAGCCTCCGGGCCCCAGCATTTT.

The CDR3 nucleotides read TGTGCCAGCAGCTATAGACTAGCGGGGTACAATGAGCAGTTCTTC. Translated, it gives CASSYRLAGYNEQFF. The chain is built from TRBV5-6 and TRBJ2-1; 11 bases agree with TRBD2. Trimming at V came to 3 bases and at J to 4 bases, leaving 3 bases not matched to a gene. The CDR3 length is 15 residues. Germline V lookup: CDR1 SGHDT, CDR2 YYEEEE.

The genes are TRBV5-1 and TRBJ2-1; D unclear. The length of the CDR3 is 13 residues. V was cut by 0 bases and J by 5 bases, with 6 bases left in between. Germline-derived CDR1 and CDR2 are SGHRS and YFSETQ. The CDR3 DNA follows: TGCGCCAGCAGCTTGGGTGGGGACAATGAGCAGTTCTTC. Its translation is CASSLGGDNEQFF.

This chain uses TRBV19 with TRBJ1-5; D is ambiguous. The CDR3 consists of 14 residues. The V end lost 8 bases, the J end lost 0 bases, and 11 bases lay between the germline ends. The V gene's germline CDR1 is LNHDA and CDR2 SQIVND (reference sequence). CDR3 in amino acids: CASVHEYSNQPQHF. In DNA form, the CDR3 reads TGTGCCAGTGTCCACGAATATAGCAATCAGCCCCAGCATTTT.

The V call is TRBV10-2, the J call TRBJ1-2; D possibly corresponds to TRBD1 (5 bases). Germline lookup yields CDR1 WSHSY and CDR2 SAAADI. The CDR3 is 12 amino acids. Trimming removed 8 bases from V and 3 bases from J, with 10 bases in between. The CDR3 loop reads CASLRDDYGYTF. The CDR3 DNA is TGCGCCAGCCTCAGGGACGACTATGGCTACACCTTC.